This TCR beta chain is drawn from a study of cytomegalovirus exposure and HLA in healthy donors. Notes on the study in general: With high specificity and sensitivity, the classifier reportedly diagnosed cytomegalovirus status. Some V segments, TRBV6-2 and TRBV6-3 among them, were indistinguishable and were therefore excluded.

Details on this clone: Its matching antigen is unknown.

The PCR was carried out with 60 Vbeta primers and 13 Jbeta primers. The protocol was immunoSEQ multiplex PCR, while the TCRdb copy is restricted to in-frame clones and leaves out a portion. The table includes 110,000 to 150,000 clones, 68% detected once. The CDR3 contains 16 residues. The V gene's germline CDR1 is SGHTA and CDR2 FQGNSA. V was pared by 3 bases and J by 1 base, with 14 bases between. The sample was PBMCs. The source of this sequence is a man in his 60s in good health and CMV-seronegative. The gene calls are TRBV7-2 and TRBJ2-3; possibly TRBD2 for D (6 bases). CDR3: CASSFLGGMGTDTQYF. In DNA, the CDR3 is TGTGCCAGCAGCTTTTTGGGCGGGATGGGCACAGATACGCAGTATTTT.